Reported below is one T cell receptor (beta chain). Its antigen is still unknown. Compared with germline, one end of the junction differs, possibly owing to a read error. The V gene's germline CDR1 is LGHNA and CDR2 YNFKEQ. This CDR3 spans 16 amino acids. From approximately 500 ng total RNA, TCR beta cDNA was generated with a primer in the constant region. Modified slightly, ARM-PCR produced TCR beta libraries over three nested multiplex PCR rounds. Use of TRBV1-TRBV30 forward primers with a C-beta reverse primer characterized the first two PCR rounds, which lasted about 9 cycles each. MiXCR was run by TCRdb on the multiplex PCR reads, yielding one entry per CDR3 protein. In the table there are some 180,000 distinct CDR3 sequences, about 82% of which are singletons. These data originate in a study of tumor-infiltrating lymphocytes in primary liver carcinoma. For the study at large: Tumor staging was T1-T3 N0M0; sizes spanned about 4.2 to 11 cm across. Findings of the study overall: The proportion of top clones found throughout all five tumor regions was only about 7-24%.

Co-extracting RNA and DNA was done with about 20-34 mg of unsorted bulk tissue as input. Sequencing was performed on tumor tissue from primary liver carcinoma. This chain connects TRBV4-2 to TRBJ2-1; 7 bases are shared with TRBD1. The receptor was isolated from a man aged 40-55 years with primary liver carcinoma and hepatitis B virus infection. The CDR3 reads CASSHVGEQGNNEKFF. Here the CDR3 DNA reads TGTGCCAGCAGCCACGTCGGGGAACAGGGGAACAATGAGAAGTTCTTC.